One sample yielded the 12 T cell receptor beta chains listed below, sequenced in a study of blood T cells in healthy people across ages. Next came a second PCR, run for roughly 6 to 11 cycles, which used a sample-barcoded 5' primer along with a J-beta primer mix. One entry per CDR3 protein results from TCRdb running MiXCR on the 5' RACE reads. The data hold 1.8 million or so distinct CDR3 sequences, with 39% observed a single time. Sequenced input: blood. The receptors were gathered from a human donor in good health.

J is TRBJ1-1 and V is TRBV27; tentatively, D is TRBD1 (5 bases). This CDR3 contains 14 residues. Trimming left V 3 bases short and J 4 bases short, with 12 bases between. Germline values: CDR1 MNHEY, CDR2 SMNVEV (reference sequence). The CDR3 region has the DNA TGTGCCAGCAGTTTCGGGGGAGCGAGCACTGAAGCTTTCTTT. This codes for CASSFGGASTEAFF.

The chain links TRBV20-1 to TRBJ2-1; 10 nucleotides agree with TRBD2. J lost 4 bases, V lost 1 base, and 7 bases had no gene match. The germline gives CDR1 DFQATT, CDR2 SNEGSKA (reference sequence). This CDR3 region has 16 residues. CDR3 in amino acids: CSARGQRGGIYNEQFF. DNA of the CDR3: TGCAGTGCTAGAGGCCAGCGGGGGGGTATATACAATGAGCAGTTCTTC.

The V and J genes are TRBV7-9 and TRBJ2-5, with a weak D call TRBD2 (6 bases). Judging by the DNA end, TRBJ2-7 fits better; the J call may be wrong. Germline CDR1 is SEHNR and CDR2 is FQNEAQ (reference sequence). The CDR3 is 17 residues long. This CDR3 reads CASSLVDGGPISYEQYF. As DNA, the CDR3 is TGTGCCAGCAGCTTAGTGGACGGGGGTCCGATCTCCTACGAGCAGTACTTC.

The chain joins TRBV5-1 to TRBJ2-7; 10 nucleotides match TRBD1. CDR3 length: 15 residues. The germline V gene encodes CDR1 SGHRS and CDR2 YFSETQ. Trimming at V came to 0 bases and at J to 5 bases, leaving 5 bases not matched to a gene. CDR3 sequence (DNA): TGCGCCAGCAGCTTGGCCGGGACAGGGGCTAACGAGCAGTACTTC. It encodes CASSLAGTGANEQYF.

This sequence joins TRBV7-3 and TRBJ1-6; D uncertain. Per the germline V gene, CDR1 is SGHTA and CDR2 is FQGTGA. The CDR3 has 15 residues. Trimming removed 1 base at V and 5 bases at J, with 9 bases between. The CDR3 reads CASSLRGSDNSPLHF. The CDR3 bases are TGTGCCAGCAGCTTAAGGGGTTCGGATAATTCACCCCTCCACTTT. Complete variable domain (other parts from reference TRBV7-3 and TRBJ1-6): GAGVSQTPSNKVTEKGKYVELRCDPISGHTALYWYRQSLGQGPEFLIYFQGTGAADDSGLPNDRFFAVRPEGSVSTLKIQRTERGDSAVYLCASSLRGSDNSPLHFGNGTRLTVT.

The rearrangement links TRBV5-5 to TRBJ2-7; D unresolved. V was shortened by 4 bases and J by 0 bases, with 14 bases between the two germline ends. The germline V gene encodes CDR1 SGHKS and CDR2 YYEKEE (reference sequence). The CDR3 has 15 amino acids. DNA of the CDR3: TGTGCCAGCAGCAAGACCGTAGGGAACTCCTACGAGCAGTACTTC. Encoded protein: CASSKTVGNSYEQYF.

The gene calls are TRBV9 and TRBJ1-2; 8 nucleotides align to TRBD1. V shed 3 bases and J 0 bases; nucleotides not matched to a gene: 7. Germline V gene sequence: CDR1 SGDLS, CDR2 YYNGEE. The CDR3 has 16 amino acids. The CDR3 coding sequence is TGTGCCAGCAGCGCGATCGGACAGGGTCCTAACTATGGCTACACCTTC. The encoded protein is CASSAIGQGPNYGYTF.

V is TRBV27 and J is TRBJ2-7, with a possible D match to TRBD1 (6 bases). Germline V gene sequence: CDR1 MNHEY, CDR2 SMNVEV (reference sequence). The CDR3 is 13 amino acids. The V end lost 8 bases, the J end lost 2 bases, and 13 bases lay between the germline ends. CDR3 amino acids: CASAYRAPYEQYF. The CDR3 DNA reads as TGTGCCAGCGCTTACAGGGCTCCCTACGAGCAGTACTTC.

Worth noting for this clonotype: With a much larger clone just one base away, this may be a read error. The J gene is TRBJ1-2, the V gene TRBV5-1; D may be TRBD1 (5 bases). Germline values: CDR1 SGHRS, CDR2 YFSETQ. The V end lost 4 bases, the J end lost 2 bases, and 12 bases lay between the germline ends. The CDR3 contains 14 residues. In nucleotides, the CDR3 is TGCGCCAGCAGCAGGGACGGGGACAACTATGGCTACACCTTC. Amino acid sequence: CASSRDGDNYGYTF.

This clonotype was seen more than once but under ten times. The CDR3: CSTDRGRMNTEAFF. CDR3 nucleotide sequence: TGCAGCACCGACAGGGGGAGGATGAACACTGAAGCTTTCTTT. The genes are TRBV29-1 and TRBJ1-1, with 9 bases fitting TRBD1. The CDR3 runs 14 residues. V shed 8 bases, J shed 0 bases, and the junction held 7 bases outside the gene matches. The germline gives CDR1 SQVTM, CDR2 ANQGSEA.

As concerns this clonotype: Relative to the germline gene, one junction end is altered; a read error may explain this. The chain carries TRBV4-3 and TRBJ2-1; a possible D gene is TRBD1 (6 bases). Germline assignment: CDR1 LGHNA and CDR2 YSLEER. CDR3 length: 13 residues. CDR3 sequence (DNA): TGCGCCAGCAGCCAAGAGCCCAGGGGTGACCAGTGCTTC. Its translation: CASSQEPRGDQCF.

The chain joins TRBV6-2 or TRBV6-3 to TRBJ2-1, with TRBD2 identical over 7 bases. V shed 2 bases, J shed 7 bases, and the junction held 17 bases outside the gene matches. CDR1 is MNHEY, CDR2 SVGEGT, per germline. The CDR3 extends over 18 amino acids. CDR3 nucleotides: TGTGCCAGCAGTTACGATGACGCGGGGGTCCCTCTATCGAATGAGCAGTTCTTC. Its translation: CASSYDDAGVPLSNEQFF.